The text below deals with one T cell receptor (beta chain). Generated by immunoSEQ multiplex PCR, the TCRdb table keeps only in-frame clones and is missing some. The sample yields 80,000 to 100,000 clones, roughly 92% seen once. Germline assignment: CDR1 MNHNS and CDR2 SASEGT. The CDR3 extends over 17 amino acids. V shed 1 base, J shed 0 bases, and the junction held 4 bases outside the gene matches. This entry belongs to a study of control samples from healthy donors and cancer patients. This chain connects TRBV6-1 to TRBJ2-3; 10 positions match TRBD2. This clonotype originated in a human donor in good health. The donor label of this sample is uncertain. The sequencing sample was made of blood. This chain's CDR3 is CASSEGTSGASTDTQYF. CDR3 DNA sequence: TGTGCCAGCAGTGAAGGGACTAGCGGAGCTAGCACAGATACGCAGTATTTT.